This T cell receptor (beta chain) is drawn from a study of T cells in women clearing cervical HPV infection. Study details: HLA type stays a possible confounder, typing being limited.

Overall study results and limits: Associations may precede or follow infection; HPV-specific or memory T cells were not isolated. Repertoire richness, not evenness, was significantly elevated in CIN3+ cases versus controls.

Prevalent HPV16 infections were excluded; only incident single HPV16 infections included. CDR1 SGHKS and CDR2 YYEKEE come from the germline V gene (reference sequence). This CDR3 has 15 amino acids. V was shortened by 4 bases and J by 5 bases, with 16 bases between the two germline ends. About this clone itself: Its antigen is unknown. The sequenced fragment ends 3 residues before the CDR3 boundary, so the rest is inferred from the germline J gene.

Using immunoSEQ multiplex PCR, the repertoire was profiled, and TCRdb retains in-frame clones only, with some absent. This table lists about 20,000 clones. Sequenced: blood buffy coat. The sequence was obtained from a woman between 18 and 75 years old with a cervical HPV16 infection that either progressed to CIN3+ or cleared (not recorded which). V and J are TRBV5-5 and TRBJ2-1; D is perhaps TRBD1 (6 bases). The CDR3 DNA, read in part, is TGTGCCAGCAGCCACACCGGGACACTAGACAATGAG. The encoded protein is CASSHTGTLDNE. The CDR3, in full, reads CASSHTGTLDNEQFF.